The next 7 T cell receptor beta chains were all read from a single sample in a study of Ad26.COV2.S vaccination and SARS-CoV-2 variants. Treatment in this sample: roughly 18 received Ad26.COV2.S at low or high dose, single or two shots; 5 received placebo; per-sample allocation not given. Specimens were obtained on day 63 following the first vaccine or placebo injection. Some clones are missing from TCRdb's copy, which holds only in-frame ones; the method was immunoSEQ multiplex PCR. The table has 500,000 or so clones, approximately 88% seen once; the top ten hold over 10%. This specimen consisted of peripheral blood, obtained in a trial of Ad26.COV2.S vaccine versus placebo. The receptors derive from a person between 18 and 59 years old who received the Ad26.COV2.S COVID-19 vaccine or a placebo.

This clone showed up just a few times. This rearrangement joins TRBV5-4 to TRBJ1-3; D gene ambiguous. Trimming cost V 4 bases and J 3 bases, with 8 bases left between them. The CDR3 is 13 amino acids. Germline CDR1 and CDR2: SGHNT and YYREEE (reference sequence). DNA of the CDR3: TGTGCCAGCAGCGCGCCTCATGGAAACACCATATATTTT. Translated, it gives CASSAPHGNTIYF.

This clone appeared once. The chain combines TRBV2 with TRBJ1-2, with unresolved D. The CDR3 is 14 residues long. Germline V gene sequence: CDR1 SNHLY, CDR2 FYNNEI. V was clipped by 3 bases and J by 1 base, with 9 bases between them. DNA of the CDR3: TGTGCCAGCAGTGAGGTGCTAATTAACTATGGCTACACCTTC. It encodes CASSEVLINYGYTF.

The chain recombines TRBV6-5 with TRBJ2-7; no clear D. The CDR3 length is 13 residues. V lost 0 bases and J lost 0, with 3 bases in between. The germline V gene has CDR1 MNHEY and CDR2 SVGAGI. The CDR3 nucleotides read TGTGCCAGCAGTTACTCAGCCTCCTACGAGCAGTACTTC. It encodes CASSYSASYEQYF.

This clone has more than one count but fewer than ten. The chain combines TRBV2 with TRBJ1-5, with D perhaps TRBD1 (6 bases). The CDR3 loop spans 14 amino acids. Germline-derived CDR1 and CDR2 are SNHLY and FYNNEI. The V and J ends lost 10 bases and 6 bases respectively, with 19 bases between them. As DNA, the CDR3 is TGTGCCACCAATATTCGGGGGCCCGGTCAGCCCCAGCATTTT. It translates to CATNIRGPGQPQHF. The entire variable domain, with the rest obtained from reference TRBV2 and TRBJ1-5, is as follows: EPEVTQTPSHQVTQMGQEVILRCVPISNHLYFYWYRQILGQKVEFLVSFYNNEISEKSEIFDDQFSVERPDGSNFTLKIRSTKLEDSAMYFCATNIRGPGQPQHFGDGTRLSIL.

The chain couples TRBV28 to TRBJ2-7; D ambiguous. V lost 5 bases and J lost 6, with 11 bases in between. Germline V gives CDR1 MDHEN, CDR2 SYDVKM. The CDR3 loop spans 12 amino acids. CDR3 nucleotide sequence: TGTGCCAGCAGTCCTCCACCCGGCGAGCAGTACTTC. As protein: CASSPPPGEQYF.

This clone appeared a single time. The rearrangement uses TRBV30 and TRBJ2-2; D may be TRBD2 (6 bases). Germline CDR1 and CDR2: GTSNPN and SVGIG (reference sequence). CDR3 length: 16 residues. Deletions cut 3 bases from V and 7 bases from J, with 21 bases between. CDR3 DNA sequence: TGTGCCTGGAGGGCGGTGGGGGGATGGCGTATCGGGGAGCTGTTTTTT. It specifies CAWRAVGGWRIGELFF.

The count of this clone is one. The chain couples TRBV7-9 to TRBJ2-7, with D perhaps assigned TRBD1 or TRBD2 (7 bases each). CDR1 SEHNR and CDR2 FQNEAQ come from the germline V gene (reference sequence). This CDR3 is built from 23 residues. V lost 7 bases, J lost 0 bases, and 40 bases lay in between. CDR3 region: CASTKSGLQGGLGSGTVSYEQYF. CDR3 coding DNA: TGTGCCAGCACCAAATCGGGGCTGCAGGGGGGGCTAGGGAGCGGGACCGTCTCCTACGAGCAGTACTTC.